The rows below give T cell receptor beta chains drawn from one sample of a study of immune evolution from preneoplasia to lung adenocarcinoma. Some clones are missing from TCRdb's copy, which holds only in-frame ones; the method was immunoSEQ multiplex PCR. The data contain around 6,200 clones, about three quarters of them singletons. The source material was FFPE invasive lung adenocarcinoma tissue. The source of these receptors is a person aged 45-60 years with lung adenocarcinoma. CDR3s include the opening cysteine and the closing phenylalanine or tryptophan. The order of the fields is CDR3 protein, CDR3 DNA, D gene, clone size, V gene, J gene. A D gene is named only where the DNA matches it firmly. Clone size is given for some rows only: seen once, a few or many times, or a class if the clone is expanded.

CDR3 protein: CASSLRGGGSSGANVLTF
CDR3 DNA: TGTGCCAGCAGCCTTCGCGGGGGCGGAAGCTCTGGGGCCAACGTCCTGACTTTC
D gene: .
clone size: .
V gene: TRBV7-3
J gene: TRBJ2-6

CDR3 protein: CASTAGIARGEQYF
CDR3 DNA: TGTGCCAGCACCGCGGGTATTGCCCGCGGAGAACAGTACTTC
D gene: .
clone size: .
V gene: TRBV5-6
J gene: TRBJ2-7

CDR3 protein: CASSRLAGAKNIQYF
CDR3 DNA: TGTGCCAGCAGCAGACTAGCGGGAGCCAAAAACATTCAGTACTTC
D gene: .
clone size: .
V gene: TRBV21-1
J gene: TRBJ2-4

CDR3 protein: CASSYPERANGYEQYF
CDR3 DNA: TGTGCCAGCAGCTACCCGGAGAGGGCGAACGGATACGAGCAGTACTTC
D gene: .
clone size: few
V gene: TRBV7-9
J gene: TRBJ2-7

CDR3 protein: CASSLTPLQGLNTEAFF
CDR3 DNA: TGTGCCAGCAGCTTAACCCCCCTGCAGGGGCTGAACACTGAAGCTTTCTTT
D gene: .
clone size: once
V gene: TRBV13
J gene: TRBJ1-1

CDR3 protein: CASSRGTDYGYTF
CDR3 DNA: TGTGCCAGCAGTCGAGGGACAGACTATGGCTACACCTTC
D gene: TRBD1
clone size: .
V gene: TRBV7-9
J gene: TRBJ1-2

CDR3 protein: CASSSFSGSHEQFF
CDR3 DNA: TGTGCTAGCAGCTCGTTTAGCGGGAGCCATGAGCAGTTCTTC
D gene: TRBD2
clone size: few
V gene: TRBV7-7
J gene: TRBJ2-1

CDR3 protein: CSARRASEQFF
CDR3 DNA: TGCAGTGCTAGGCGCGCGTCCGAGCAGTTCTTC
D gene: .
clone size: .
V gene: TRBV20-1
J gene: TRBJ2-1

CDR3 protein: CASSVGPLSFRTGELFF
CDR3 DNA: TGTGCCAGCAGCGTAGGACCCCTGAGCTTTCGAACCGGGGAGCTGTTTTTT
D gene: .
clone size: .
V gene: TRBV9
J gene: TRBJ2-2

CDR3 protein: CAWSWWDTIYF
CDR3 DNA: TGTGCCTGGAGTTGGTGGGACACCATATATTTT
D gene: .
clone size: once
V gene: TRBV30
J gene: TRBJ1-3

CDR3 protein: CASSFYAGTSGYNEQFF
CDR3 DNA: TGTGCCAGCAGTTTCTATGCCGGGACTAGCGGGTACAATGAGCAGTTCTTC
D gene: TRBD2
clone size: .
V gene: TRBV27
J gene: TRBJ2-1

CDR3 protein: CASSHAAGDSSYEQYF
CDR3 DNA: TGCGCCAGCAGCCACGCCGCTGGGGACAGTTCCTACGAGCAGTACTTC
D gene: TRBD1
clone size: .
V gene: TRBV4-3
J gene: TRBJ2-7

CDR3 protein: CASSPPITNEQYF
CDR3 DNA: TGTGCCAGCTCACCACCCATCACCAACGAGCAGTACTTC
D gene: .
clone size: once
V gene: TRBV18
J gene: TRBJ2-7

CDR3 protein: CASSPGGSSTDTQYF
CDR3 DNA: TGTGCCAGCAGTCCCGGGGGGTCCAGCACAGATACGCAGTATTTT
D gene: TRBD2
clone size: .
V gene: TRBV27
J gene: TRBJ2-3

CDR3 protein: CASMWTAKNIQYF
CDR3 DNA: TGTGCCAGCATGTGGACAGCCAAAAACATTCAGTACTTC
D gene: .
clone size: .
V gene: TRBV2
J gene: TRBJ2-4

CDR3 protein: CASSQEGGQGYNEQFF
CDR3 DNA: TGTGCCAGCAGCCAAGAGGGGGGACAGGGCTACAATGAGCAGTTCTTC
D gene: TRBD1
clone size: .
V gene: TRBV4-2
J gene: TRBJ2-1

CDR3 protein: CASTSRTISNQPQHF
CDR3 DNA: TGTGCCAGCACCTCTCGGACAATTAGCAATCAGCCCCAGCATTTT
D gene: .
clone size: .
V gene: TRBV27
J gene: TRBJ1-5

CDR3 protein: CSVDQAEQFF
CDR3 DNA: TGCAGCGTTGATCAGGCTGAGCAGTTCTTC
D gene: .
clone size: .
V gene: TRBV29-1
J gene: TRBJ2-1

CDR3 protein: CASSSGQAQGLQETQYF
CDR3 DNA: TGTGCCAGCAGCTCAGGTCAGGCACAGGGCCTCCAAGAGACCCAGTACTTC
D gene: .
clone size: few
V gene: TRBV7-9
J gene: TRBJ2-5

CDR3 protein: CASSQKKGTSGAPDTQYF
CDR3 DNA: TGTGCCAGCAGCCAGAAGAAGGGGACTAGCGGGGCGCCAGATACGCAGTATTTT
D gene: TRBD2
clone size: .
V gene: TRBV7-9
J gene: TRBJ2-3

CDR3 protein: CASSIGFNTEAFF
CDR3 DNA: TGTGCCAGTAGTATAGGGTTCAACACTGAAGCTTTCTTT
D gene: .
clone size: few
V gene: TRBV19
J gene: TRBJ1-1

CDR3 protein: CASQGQGEEQYF
CDR3 DNA: TGCGCCAGCCAGGGACAGGGCGAAGAGCAGTACTTC
D gene: TRBD1
clone size: .
V gene: TRBV5-1
J gene: TRBJ2-7

CDR3 protein: CASSLVGTASGNTIYF
CDR3 DNA: TGCGCCAGCAGCTTGGTTGGCACGGCCTCTGGAAACACCATATATTTT
D gene: .
clone size: .
V gene: TRBV5-1
J gene: TRBJ1-3

CDR3 protein: CASSKGTGSYNEQFF
CDR3 DNA: TGTGCCAGCAGCAAAGGGACAGGGTCGTACAATGAGCAGTTCTTC
D gene: TRBD1
clone size: .
V gene: TRBV11-1
J gene: TRBJ2-1

CDR3 protein: CASRIATGAGSSSNQPQHF
CDR3 DNA: TGTGCCAGCAGAATTGCGACAGGGGCCGGTAGTTCTAGCAATCAGCCCCAGCATTTT
D gene: TRBD1
clone size: .
V gene: TRBV2
J gene: TRBJ1-5

CDR3 protein: CSVVNTGTRVGGLINTEAFF
CDR3 DNA: TGCAGCGTTGTAAATACGGGGACGCGGGTAGGGGGACTTATTAACACTGAAGCTTTCTTT
D gene: .
clone size: once
V gene: TRBV29-1
J gene: TRBJ1-1

CDR3 protein: CSALEGYEQYF
CDR3 DNA: TGCAGTGCCCTCGAGGGGTACGAGCAGTACTTC
D gene: .
clone size: .
V gene: TRBV20-1
J gene: TRBJ2-7

CDR3 protein: CASSLGGLAGARTGELFF
CDR3 DNA: TGTGCCAGTAGTCTCGGGGGACTAGCGGGAGCTCGGACCGGGGAGCTGTTTTTT
D gene: TRBD2
clone size: few
V gene: TRBV19
J gene: TRBJ2-2

CDR3 protein: CATSDPQRGHNEQFF
CDR3 DNA: TGTGCCACCAGCGACCCCCAGCGGGGGCACAATGAGCAGTTCTTC
D gene: TRBD2
clone size: .
V gene: TRBV15
J gene: TRBJ2-1

CDR3 protein: CASSLVGGRSPGANVLTF
CDR3 DNA: TGTGCCAGCAGCTTAGTTGGCGGGAGGAGCCCCGGGGCCAACGTCCTGACTTTC
D gene: TRBD2
clone size: .
V gene: TRBV7-2
J gene: TRBJ2-6

CDR3 protein: CATRKGLGANVLTF
CDR3 DNA: TGTGCCACCCGGAAGGGGCTCGGGGCCAACGTCCTGACTTTC
D gene: .
clone size: .
V gene: TRBV6-5
J gene: TRBJ2-6